This entry lists 20 T cell receptor beta chains sequenced from one sample in a study of blood T cell repertoires in COVID-19. TCRdb keeps only in-frame clones here, not all; method: immunoSEQ multiplex PCR. The table shows 200,000 or so clones, with 70% to 90% occurring only once. The sample was PBMCs or T cells enriched from blood (not recorded which). These TCRs come from a woman under 30 who had recovered from COVID-19.

For this clone: The identical CDR3 is also encoded by other nucleotide sequences in the sample. The chain recombines TRBV28 with TRBJ1-2, with 7 bases matching TRBD1. There are 14 residues in the CDR3. The V segment lost 3 bases and the J segment 2 bases; nucleotides outside the gene matches: 3. CDR1 and CDR2 from the germline V gene are MDHEN and SYDVKM. The CDR3 region is CASSLGQSNYGYTF. Here the CDR3 DNA reads TGTGCCAGCAGTTTGGGACAGTCGAACTATGGCTACACCTTC.

This sequence joins TRBV13 and TRBJ2-3, with a possible D match to TRBD2 (6 bases). V was shortened by 3 bases and J by 0 bases, with 10 bases between the two germline ends. Germline assignment: CDR1 PRHDT and CDR2 FYEKMQ (reference sequence). The CDR3 spans 15 residues. CDR3 in amino acids: CASSFGGTSTDTQYF. The DNA of the CDR3 is TGTGCCAGCAGCTTTGGCGGGACTAGCACAGATACGCAGTATTTT. Filled out from reference TRBV13 and TRBJ2-3, the complete variable domain reads AAGVIQSPRHLIKEKRETATLKCYPIPRHDTVYWYQQGPGQDPQFLISFYEKMQSDKGSIPDRFSAQQFSDYHSELNMSSLELGDSALYFCASSFGGTSTDTQYFGPGTRLTVL.

The chain links TRBV11-3 to TRBJ1-4; D is uncertain. Trimming took off 5 bases at V and 10 bases at J, with 17 bases between the two ends. The CDR3 runs 14 residues. Germline V gene sequence: CDR1 SGHNT, CDR2 YENEEA. The CDR3 DNA is TGTGCCAGCAGCCGAATACAGAAGGTCCCAAAACTGTTTTTT. This codes for CASSRIQKVPKLFF.

The V call is TRBV4-1, the J call TRBJ2-7, with D maybe TRBD2 (9 bases). V lost 1 base to trimming and J lost 3 bases, with 22 bases between them. The V gene's germline CDR1 is MGHRA and CDR2 YSYEKL. The CDR3 spans 18 residues. The CDR3 sequence is CASSQAWASGTGNYEQYF. The CDR3 DNA sequence: TGCGCCAGCAGCCAAGCGTGGGCTAGCGGGACAGGAAACTACGAGCAGTACTTC.

V is TRBV29-1 and J is TRBJ2-7, with D perhaps TRBD1 (8 bases). This CDR3 contains 12 residues. The germline V gene has CDR1 SQVTM and CDR2 ANQGSEA. Trimming stripped 6 bases from V and 6 bases from J, with 15 bases between. For the CDR3, the DNA is TGCAGCGTCTCGACAGGGGAGGGCGAGCAGTACTTC. Its translation is CSVSTGEGEQYF.

The V gene is TRBV21-1, the J gene TRBJ2-2; TRBD1 reflects the table's D call only, with no check against the DNA. TRBV21-1 is labeled a pseudogene. This CDR3 has 13 amino acids. Written as DNA, the CDR3 is TGTGCCAGCACCAGGGAAGGGGTCGGGGAGCTGTTTTTT. Translation: CASTREGVGELFF.

This clone was seen only once. V and J are TRBV19 and TRBJ1-2; 9 positions agree with TRBD1. The ends lost 6 bases at V and 8 bases at J; junction bases unmatched: 10. Germline assignment: CDR1 LNHDA and CDR2 SQIVND (reference sequence). This CDR3 has 14 amino acids. The CDR3 region is CASRRDRDPAGYTF. The DNA for the CDR3 is TGTGCCAGTAGGAGGGACAGGGATCCCGCCGGCTACACCTTC.

The genes are TRBV27 and TRBJ1-2, with TRBD1 identical over 7 bases. The germline V gene has CDR1 MNHEY and CDR2 SMNVEV (reference sequence). The J segment lost 7 bases and the V segment lost 5 bases, leaving 16 bases of the junction unmatched. This CDR3 is built from 16 residues. The CDR3: CASSLRDSAFGFGYTF. DNA of the CDR3: TGTGCCAGCAGTCTTAGGGACAGCGCCTTTGGGTTTGGCTACACCTTC.

The V and J genes are TRBV6-5 and TRBJ1-1; TRBD1 matches at 8 bases. CDR1 MNHEY and CDR2 SVGAGI come from the germline V gene. The V segment lost 8 bases and the J segment 7 bases; nucleotides outside the gene matches: 12. This CDR3 spans 14 amino acids. DNA of the CDR3: TGTGCCAGCTTACCACAGGGGGGTAGGGGTGAAGCTTTCTTT. Translated, it gives CASLPQGGRGEAFF.

The chain couples TRBV18 to TRBJ2-1; 16 bases align to TRBD2. CDR1 is KGHSH, CDR2 LQKENI, per germline. The CDR3 extends over 16 amino acids. Trimming cost V 0 bases and J 9 bases; bases outside gene matches: 2. The CDR3 reads CASSPPGLAGGGEQFF. The CDR3 DNA sequence: TGTGCCAGCTCACCACCGGGACTAGCGGGGGGGGGTGAGCAGTTCTTC.

V gene TRBV21-1 combines with J gene TRBJ1-3. TRBV21-1 is labeled a pseudogene. The CDR3 is 16 amino acids. The CDR3 coding sequence is TGTGCCAGCAGAGAACCTTTGGGGGGCTCTGGAAACACCATATATTTT. Protein product: CASREPLGGSGNTIYF.

The rearrangement uses TRBV30 and TRBJ2-3; 13 bases are a match to TRBD2. Trimming cost V 4 bases and J 12 bases; bases outside gene matches: 4. Germline V gives CDR1 GTSNPN, CDR2 SVGIG (reference sequence). The CDR3 extends over 12 amino acids. Written as DNA, the CDR3 is TGTGCCTGGACGGGACTAGCGGGGAAACAGTATTTT. Residues: CAWTGLAGKQYF.

The V call is TRBV5-8, the J call TRBJ1-6; possible D gene TRBD1, 6 bases. The germline CDR1 and CDR2 sequences are SGHTS and YDEGEE. The V gene lost 6 bases and the J gene lost 10 bases, with 23 bases spanning the gap. The CDR3 sequence is 16 residues long. For the CDR3, the DNA is TGTGCCAGCATCAACAGGGTGAGGGCCGGATCGTCACCCCTCCACTTT. Residues: CASINRVRAGSSPLHF.

The chain links TRBV5-1 to TRBJ2-3, with TRBD2 matching 11 bases. The length of the CDR3 is 16 residues. Germline V CDR1 and CDR2: SGHRS, YFSETQ. V was pared by 4 bases and J by 6 bases, with 10 bases of the junction left unmatched. The CDR3, as DNA: TGCGCCAGCAGCCCGCCCCAACTAGCGGGGGTGGATACGCAGTATTTT. Its translation is CASSPPQLAGVDTQYF. Together with reference TRBV5-1 and TRBJ2-3, the CDR3 gives the full variable domain: KAGVTQTPRYLIKTRGQQVTLSCSPISGHRSVSWYQQTPGQGLQFLFEYFSETQRNKGNFPGRFSGRQFSNSRSEMNVSTLELGDSALYLCASSPPQLAGVDTQYFGPGTRLTVL.

This clone was seen only a few times. The rearrangement joins TRBV7-7 to TRBJ2-1; TRBD2 is a possible D gene (6 bases). Germline V lookup: CDR1 SSHAT, CDR2 FNYEAQ (reference sequence). The CDR3 spans 14 residues. Trimming left V 5 bases short and J 7 bases short, with 15 bases between. The CDR3 nucleotides read TGTGCCAGCAGCCCGGGGTGGGGGACTAATGAGCAGTTCTTC. Translation gives CASSPGWGTNEQFF. The full variable domain, rest sourced from reference TRBV7-7 and TRBJ2-1, is GAGVSQSPRYKVTKRGQDVTLRCDPISSHATLYWYQQALGQGPEFLTYFNYEAQPDKSGLPSDRFSAERPEGSISTLTIQRTEQRDSAMYRCASSPGWGTNEQFFGPGTRLTVL.

The chain carries TRBV6-5 and TRBJ2-5; TRBD2 agrees at 13 bases. Germline V gives CDR1 MNHEY, CDR2 SVGAGI. The CDR3 has 16 residues. The V and J ends lost 2 bases and 5 bases, in that order; junction bases with no gene match: 5. DNA of the CDR3: TGTGCCAGCAGTTACGACACTAGCGGGGGGGCGGAGACCCAGTACTTC. Protein: CASSYDTSGGAETQYF.

The J gene is TRBJ1-2, the V gene TRBV13; D is ambiguous. The germline V gene has CDR1 PRHDT and CDR2 FYEKMQ (reference sequence). Trimming cost V 5 bases and J 6 bases, with 13 bases left between them. The CDR3 extends over 13 amino acids. The CDR3 nucleotides are TGTGCCAGCAGCGCGGGCCCCGGGCATGGCTACACCTTC. This encodes CASSAGPGHGYTF. Based on the CDR3 plus reference TRBV13 and TRBJ1-2, the full variable domain is AAGVIQSPRHLIKEKRETATLKCYPIPRHDTVYWYQQGPGQDPQFLISFYEKMQSDKGSIPDRFSAQQFSDYHSELNMSSLELGDSALYFCASSAGPGHGYTFGSGTRLTVV.

This rearrangement joins TRBV5-6 to TRBJ2-2; a weak D match, TRBD2 (6 bases). The germline gives CDR1 SGHDT, CDR2 YYEEEE. Trimming removed 6 bases from V and 3 bases from J, with 15 bases in between. CDR3 size: 15 residues. CDR3: CASNRERVDTGELFF. CDR3 DNA: TGTGCCAGCAACCGGGAGCGGGTAGACACCGGGGAGCTGTTTTTT.

The chain joins TRBV15 to TRBJ1-2; 7 nucleotides line up with TRBD1. This CDR3 comprises 15 residues. Germline V lookup: CDR1 LNHNV, CDR2 YYDKDF (reference sequence). Trimming cost V 6 bases and J 5 bases; bases outside gene matches: 12. In DNA form, the CDR3 reads TGTGCCACCAGTCCAGACAGGGTCGGGAGTTATGGCTACACCTTC. Amino acids: CATSPDRVGSYGYTF.

This clone was counted at least ten times. The gene calls are TRBV3-1 (or the pseudogene TRBV3-2) and TRBJ1-2; D is uncertain. The germline gives CDR1 LGHDT, CDR2 YNNKEL (reference sequence). Trimming took off 4 bases at V and 8 bases at J, with 14 bases between the two ends. The CDR3 is made up of 13 amino acids. In nucleotides, the CDR3 is TGTGCCAGCAGCCTATATAAGGTGGGCGGCTACACCTTC. Amino acids: CASSLYKVGGYTF.